This TCR beta chain is drawn from a study of shared clonotypes between healthy human individuals. At the level of the study: A few men and two women, aged 18 to 49, were donors. CD8 memory received one plate per donor, CD8 naive two, CD4 memory three and CD4 naive three.

On this clone: Its target is not known.

Assay: immunoSEQ multiplex PCR; the TCRdb copy retains only in-frame clones and omits some. The data show approximately 2,000,000 clones, just under 95% seen once. General study points: Shared across a handful of donors were around 4.7% of the naive CD4 clonotypes. Clonotype sharing among donors was thought likely to change with sequencing depth.

Naive CD8 cells, CD45RO-negative and positively selected for CCR7, excluded terminally differentiated effector memory CD45RA+ cells. This clonotype originated in a man aged 18-30 years in good health. Some clones in this sample may be carry-over from other donors' samples. The sequenced material came from naive CD8+ T cells from PBMCs.

In nucleotides, the CDR3 is TGTGCCAGCAGCTGGGACAGGGGCGGCCATCAGCCCCAGCATTTT. Amino acid sequence: CASSWDRGGHQPQHF. V and J are TRBV7-8 and TRBJ1-5; TRBD1 aligns across 10 bases. V trimming: 4 bases; J trimming: 5 bases; junction bases outside the gene matches: 5. The germline V gene encodes CDR1 SGHVS and CDR2 FQNEAQ. The CDR3 consists of 15 residues.